The entry that follows covers one T cell receptor (beta chain) sequence. The data were taken from a study of T-cell memory formation after mild COVID-19. TCRdb used MiXCR to reprocess the 5' RACE reads, holding one entry per CDR3 protein. The sample has about 500,000 distinct CDR3 sequences, over 20% seen once. The ends were cut back, 7 bases at V and 9 bases at J, with 12 bases in the middle. CDR1 is SGHTA and CDR2 is FQGNSA in the germline V gene. The CDR3 is 11 amino acids. This TCR was sampled from an adult woman who had mild COVID-19 (a few samples of this study predate the infection). Cell type and time point are not known. V usage is TRBV7-2 and J usage is TRBJ1-1, with D uncertain. The sample comprised PBMCs or a T cell subset sorted from them (not recorded which). CDR3 in amino acids: CASTSTLQAFF. The CDR3 DNA reads TGTGCCAGCACCTCGACCCTTCAAGCTTTCTTT.